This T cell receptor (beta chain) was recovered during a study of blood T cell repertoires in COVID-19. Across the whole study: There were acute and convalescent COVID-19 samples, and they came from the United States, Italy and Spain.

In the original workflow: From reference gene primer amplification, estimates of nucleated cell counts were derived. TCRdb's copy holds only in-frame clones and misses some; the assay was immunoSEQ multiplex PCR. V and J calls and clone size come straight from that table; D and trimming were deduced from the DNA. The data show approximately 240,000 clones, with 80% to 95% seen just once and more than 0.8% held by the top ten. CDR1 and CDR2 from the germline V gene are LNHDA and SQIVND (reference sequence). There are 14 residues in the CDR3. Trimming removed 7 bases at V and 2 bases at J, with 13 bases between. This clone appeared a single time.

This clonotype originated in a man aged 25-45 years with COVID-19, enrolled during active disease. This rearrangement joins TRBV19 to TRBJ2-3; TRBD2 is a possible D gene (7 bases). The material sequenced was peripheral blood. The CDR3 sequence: CASIGGGLTDTQYF. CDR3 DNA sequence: TGTGCCAGTATTGGGGGGGGGCTCACAGATACGCAGTATTTT. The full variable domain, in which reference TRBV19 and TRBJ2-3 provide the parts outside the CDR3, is DGGITQSPKYLFRKEGQNVTLSCEQNLNHDAMYWYRQDPGQGLRLIYYSQIVNDFQKGDIAEGYSVSREKKESFPLTVTSAQKNPTAFYLCASIGGGLTDTQYFGPGTRLTVL.